This entry lists 13 T cell receptor beta chains sequenced from one sample in a study of molecular identifiers for immune sequencing clone quantification. TCRdb analysed the PCR reads with MiXCR anew, one entry per CDR3 protein. The data contain hundreds of thousands of distinct CDR3 sequences, roughly 23% of them singletons. The sample consisted of naive CD8+ T cells from blood, with Jurkat cell RNA spiked in. Regarding subset: FACS-sorted CD8+CD4-CCR7+CD45RA+ naive T cells. The receptor source for this set is a human donor in good health. Some libraries in this study had Jurkat cell RNA spiked in.

This clonotype was seen a few times. The V gene is TRBV6-1, the J gene TRBJ2-7, with a weak D call TRBD2 (6 bases). Germline CDR1 is MNHNS and CDR2 is SASEGT. The V and J ends lost 4 bases and 4 bases respectively, with 14 bases between them. The CDR3 length is 14 residues. The CDR3 sequence: CASSVLAYGYEQYF. In DNA form, the CDR3 reads TGTGCCAGCAGTGTCCTAGCGTATGGATACGAGCAGTACTTC.

Comment on this clonotype: Compared with germline, one end of the junction differs, possibly owing to a read error. V usage is TRBV13 and J usage is TRBJ2-1; the D gene is possibly TRBD1 (6 bases). Germline lookup yields CDR1 PRHDT and CDR2 FYEKMQ (reference sequence). The CDR3 consists of 14 residues. The CDR3 DNA follows: TGTGCCAGCAGCCTCAGGACAGCCTACAATGAGCAGCTCTTC. Translating gives CASSLRTAYNEQLF.

V and J are TRBV27 and TRBJ2-5; D call uncertain. From germline, CDR1 is MNHEY and CDR2 SMNVEV (reference sequence). V lost 10 bases to trimming and J lost 1 base, with 1 base between them. The CDR3 has 9 amino acids. In DNA form, the CDR3 reads TGTGCCACCCAAGAGACCCAGTACTTC. Amino acids: CATQETQYF.

This clonotype was detected only a few times. Possible read error: a much larger clone is one base away. The chain links TRBV29-1 to TRBJ2-2, with 7 bases matching TRBD1. The CDR3 consists of 12 residues. Germline V gives CDR1 SQVTM, CDR2 ANQGSEA. The CDR3 here is CSVHRGTGELVF. As DNA, the CDR3 is TGCAGCGTACACAGGGGCACCGGGGAGCTGGTTTTT.

The gene calls are TRBV4-3 and TRBJ2-5, with 8 bases matching TRBD2. CDR3 length: 19 amino acids. Trimming at V came to 1 base and at J to 5 bases, leaving 18 bases not matched to a gene. Germline V gene sequence: CDR1 LGHNA, CDR2 YSLEER. This CDR3 reads CASSQALVRAGAAVETQYF. CDR3 nucleotide sequence: TGCGCCAGCAGCCAAGCCCTAGTTCGAGCGGGAGCGGCCGTGGAGACCCAGTACTTC.

At least ten counts were recorded for this clonotype. J is TRBJ2-2 and V is TRBV4-3; tentatively, D is TRBD1 (5 bases). CDR3 size: 14 residues. V was trimmed by 1 base and J by 11 bases, leaving 14 bases between them. Germline CDR1 and CDR2: LGHNA and YSLEER. The CDR3: CASSQGISDIELFF. The CDR3 DNA reads TGCGCCAGCAGCCAAGGAATCTCGGACATCGAGCTGTTTTTT.

This clonotype has only one observation. This may be a read error, as it is one base from a much larger clone. The chain links TRBV5-1 to TRBJ2-7; weak D call: TRBD2 (6 bases). This CDR3 spans 14 amino acids. CDR1 SGHRS and CDR2 YFSETQ come from the germline V gene. The CDR3 DNA reads TGCGCCAGCAGCCCCAGAGGAGGGAAATACGAGCAGGACTTC. It codes for CASSPRGGKYEQDF.

This clonotype was picked up many times. V is TRBV4-1 and J is TRBJ1-1, with a weak D call TRBD1 (5 bases). Looked up from germline, CDR1 is MGHRA and CDR2 is YSYEKL. CDR3 length: 15 residues. V lost 5 bases, J lost 1 base, and 14 bases lay in between. The CDR3 DNA sequence: TGCGCCAGCAGCTCCAGCCGGGGCACGAACACTGAAGCTTTCTTT. Amino acid sequence: CASSSSRGTNTEAFF.

CDR3 in amino acids: CAWRTGVGRAGTDTQYF. The DNA of the CDR3 is TGTGCCTGGAGGACCGGGGTGGGGCGGGCCGGGACAGATACGCAGTATTTT. The chain employs TRBV30 and TRBJ2-3, with D perhaps assigned TRBD1 or TRBD2 (5 bases each). The CDR3 runs to 17 residues. Germline loops: CDR1 GTSNPN, CDR2 SVGIG (reference sequence). V shed 3 bases and J shed 3 bases, with 22 bases lying between them.

This clonotype was found a few times. This rearrangement joins TRBV19 to TRBJ2-3; no definite D call. The CDR3 has 15 amino acids. V shed 3 bases and J shed 1 base, with 11 bases lying between them. CDR1 LNHDA and CDR2 SQIVND come from the germline V gene (reference sequence). DNA of the CDR3: TGTGCCAGTAGTATCGTCCTGATTGGCACAGATACGCAGTATTTT. Translating it yields CASSIVLIGTDTQYF.

This clonotype has a handful of counts. The rearrangement joins TRBV7-8 to TRBJ2-7; 11 positions agree with TRBD2. The V segment lost 6 bases and the J segment 1 base; nucleotides outside the gene matches: 5. CDR1 and CDR2 from the germline V gene are SGHVS and FQNEAQ. This CDR3 has 15 amino acids. CDR3 DNA sequence: TGTGCCAGCAGTCTAGCGGGGGGCTTTTCCTACGAGCAGTACTTC. Amino acid sequence: CASSLAGGFSYEQYF.

Ten or more counts support this clonotype. CDR3 coding DNA: TGCGCCAGCAGCCAAGTCCTCTGGGGCACAGATACGCAGTATTTT. It translates to CASSQVLWGTDTQYF. This chain connects TRBV4-3 to TRBJ2-3; D unresolved. CDR3 length equals 15 residues. Looked up from germline, CDR1 is LGHNA and CDR2 is YSLEER. Trimming pared 1 base from V and 1 base from J, leaving 9 bases between.

This clonotype was picked up a small number of times. The chain couples TRBV20-1 to TRBJ2-7; 9 bases align to TRBD2. Trimming at V came to 6 bases and at J to 0 bases, leaving 6 bases not matched to a gene. Germline-derived CDR1 and CDR2 are DFQATT and SNEGSKA (reference sequence). This CDR3 has 14 residues. CDR3: CSAQREAVSYEQYF. The CDR3 nucleotides read TGCAGTGCCCAGCGGGAGGCCGTCTCCTACGAGCAGTACTTC.